This paragraph covers one TCR beta chain sequence. As yet, its antigen is unknown. The source of the sample is a study of long-term antiretroviral therapy in people with HIV. Points from the study as a whole: Patients on ART gained diversity, which nonetheless stayed below transplant donor controls.

Samples were assayed with immunoSEQ v3.0 at survey level. Sequenced by immunoSEQ multiplex PCR; TCRdb stores in-frame clones only, minus some. Counted here are about 20,000 clones, roughly 84% occurring once; the ten biggest clones make up roughly a tenth. Per germline, CDR1 LNHDA and CDR2 SQIVND (reference sequence). The CDR3 covers 15 residues. V trimming: 2 bases; J trimming: 7 bases; junction bases outside the gene matches: 5. This TCR was sampled from a man aged 40-49 years with HIV. The sequencing here drew on unsorted PBMCs, taken about 2.5 years after starting antiretroviral therapy. V usage is TRBV19 and J usage is TRBJ1-6; 7 nucleotides align to TRBD1. CDR3 nucleotides: TGTGCCAGTAGTATACTAGGGACAGAAAATTCACCCCTCCACTTT. Translation gives CASSILGTENSPLHF.